The T cell receptor (beta chain) described here comes from a study of blood T cell repertoires in COVID-19. Some clones are missing from TCRdb's copy, which holds only in-frame ones; the method was immunoSEQ multiplex PCR. The data hold around 170,000 clones, with about four fifths observed a single time. This CDR3 has 19 residues. Per germline, CDR1 SGHVS and CDR2 FQNEAQ. V trimming: 5 bases; J trimming: 4 bases; junction bases outside the gene matches: 17. V usage is TRBV7-8 and J usage is TRBJ2-2; 9 bases fit TRBD2. This TCR was recovered from a man aged 50 or older who had recovered from COVID-19. Material: PBMCs or T cells enriched from blood (not recorded which). The CDR3 loop reads CASSPQEAGGPGFTGELFF. The DNA of the CDR3 is TGTGCCAGCAGCCCCCAAGAAGCGGGGGGCCCGGGGTTCACCGGGGAGCTGTTTTTT.